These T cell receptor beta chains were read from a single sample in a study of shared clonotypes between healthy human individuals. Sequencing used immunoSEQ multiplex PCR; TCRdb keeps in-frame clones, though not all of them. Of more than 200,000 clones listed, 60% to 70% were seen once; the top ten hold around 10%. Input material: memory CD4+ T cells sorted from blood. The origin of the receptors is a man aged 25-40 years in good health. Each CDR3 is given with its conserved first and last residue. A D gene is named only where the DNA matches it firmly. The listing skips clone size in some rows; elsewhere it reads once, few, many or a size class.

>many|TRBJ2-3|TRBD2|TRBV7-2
TGTGCCAGCAGCTTACTAGCGGGCCCCACAGATACGCAGTATTTT
CASSLLAGPTDTQYF
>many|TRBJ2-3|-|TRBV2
TGTGCCAGCAGTGATCGGGCAGGCCCCACAGATACGCAGTATTTT
CASSDRAGPTDTQYF
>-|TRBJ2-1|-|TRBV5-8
TGTGCCAGCAGCCACATGTCAGGGGGGGTTGATAGCTCCTACAATGAGCAGTTCTTC
CASSHMSGGVDSSYNEQFF
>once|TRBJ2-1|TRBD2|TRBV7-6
TGTGCCAGCAGCTTAGTACTAGCGGGTGACAATGAGCAGTTCTTC
CASSLVLAGDNEQFF
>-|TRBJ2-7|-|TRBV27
TGTGCCAGTCACAAGCAATCCACCTCCGAGCAGTACTTC
CASHKQSTSEQYF
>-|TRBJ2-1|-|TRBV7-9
TGTGCCAGCAGCTTTAGCTTCTCCTACAATGAGCAGTTCTTC
CASSFSFSYNEQFF
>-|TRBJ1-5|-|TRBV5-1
TGCGCCAGCAGCACAGCTCCCAGGGGCGCGGGCAATCAGCCCCAGCATTTT
CASSTAPRGAGNQPQHF
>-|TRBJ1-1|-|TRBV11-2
TGTGCCAGCAGCTTAATGGGGGCACTAATGAACACTGAAGCTTTCTTT
CASSLMGALMNTEAFF
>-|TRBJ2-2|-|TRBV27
TGTGCCAGCAGTCCCGTCACCGGGGAGCTGTTTTTT
CASSPVTGELFF
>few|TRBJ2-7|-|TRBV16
TGTGCCAGCAGCCAATCGACCACCTACGAGCAGTACTTC
CASSQSTTYEQYF
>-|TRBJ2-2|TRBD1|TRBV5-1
TGCGCCAGCAGCGTGGGACAGGGGGCATTAACCGGGGAGCTGTTTTTT
CASSVGQGALTGELFF
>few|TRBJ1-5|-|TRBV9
TGTGCCAGCAGCGCCAGAACAGGTCCCCTGGGCAATCAGCCCCAGCATTTT
CASSARTGPLGNQPQHF
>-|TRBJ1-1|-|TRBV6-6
TGTGCCAGCAGTCCCGGCGGGGGAAGGACTGAAGCTTTCTTT
CASSPGGGRTEAFF
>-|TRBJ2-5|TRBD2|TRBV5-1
TGCGCCAGCAGCTTGGGGGCGGTGTTAGCGGGACCGGAGACCCAGTACTTC
CASSLGAVLAGPETQYF
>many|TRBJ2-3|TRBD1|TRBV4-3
TGCGCCAGCAGCCAAGAGGCACCCGGGACAGGTCACACAGATACGCAGTATTTT
CASSQEAPGTGHTDTQYF
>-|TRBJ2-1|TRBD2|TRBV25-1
TGTGCCAGCAGTGACTTACAGGCTAGCGGGAGATATCCGAATGAGCAGTTCTTC
CASSDLQASGRYPNEQFF
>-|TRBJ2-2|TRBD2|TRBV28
TGTGCCAGCAGTTTATGGGCCGGGACTAGCGCCGGGGAGCTGTTTTTT
CASSLWAGTSAGELFF
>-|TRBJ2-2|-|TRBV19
TGTGCCAGTAGGTTCCTCCCCCCCCGAGGCACCGGGGAGCTGTTTTTT
CASRFLPPRGTGELFF
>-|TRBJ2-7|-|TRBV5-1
TGCGCCAGCAGCTCCCTTAGACTAACCTCCTACGAGCAGTACTTC
CASSSLRLTSYEQYF
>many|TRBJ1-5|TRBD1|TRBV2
TGTGCCAGCAGTCGACAGGGGGAGGATCAGCCCCAGCATTTT
CASSRQGEDQPQHF
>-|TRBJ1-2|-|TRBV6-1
TGTGCCAGCAGTGTGGACCTCATGGGGCTCAATGGCTACACCTTC
CASSVDLMGLNGYTF
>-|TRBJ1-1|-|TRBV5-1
TGCGCCAGCAGCTTGGTGGTTGGACAAACTGGGGAAGCTTTCTTT
CASSLVVGQTGEAFF
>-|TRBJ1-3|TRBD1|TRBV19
TGTGCCAGTAGTATGGACAGGCCAGACTCTGGAAACACCATATATTTT
CASSMDRPDSGNTIYF
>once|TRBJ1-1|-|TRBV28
TGTGCCAGCACCTTAGATTGGGTTGCGAACACTGAAGCTTTCTTT
CASTLDWVANTEAFF
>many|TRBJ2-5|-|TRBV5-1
TGCGCCAGCAGCTTGGGGGAGAGGCAAGAGACCCAGTACTTC
CASSLGERQETQYF
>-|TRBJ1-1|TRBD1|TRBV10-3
TGTGCCATCAGTGACCAGGGGGGGATCACTGAAGCTTTCTTT
CAISDQGGITEAFF
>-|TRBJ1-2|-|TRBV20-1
TGCAGTGCTAGTGGGAGGGACGGCTACACCTTC
CSASGRDGYTF
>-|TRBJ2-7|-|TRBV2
TGTGCCACCCGATTAGAGAATGACGAGCAGTACTTC
CATRLENDEQYF
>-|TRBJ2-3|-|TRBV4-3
TGCGCCAGCAGCCCGAATAACAGGGGAGGGACAGATACGCAGTATTTT
CASSPNNRGGTDTQYF
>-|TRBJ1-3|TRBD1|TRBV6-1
TGTGCCAGCAGGCGACAGGGGGAAAACACCATATATTTT
CASRRQGENTIYF
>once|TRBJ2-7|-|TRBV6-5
TGTGCCAGCAGTTACTGGGCAGGGGAGGCCTACGAGCAGTACTTC
CASSYWAGEAYEQYF
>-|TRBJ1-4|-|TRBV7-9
TGTGCCAGCAGGTTGACGGCTGCAACTAATGAAAAACTGTTTTTT
CASRLTAATNEKLFF
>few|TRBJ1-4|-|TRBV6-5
TGTGCCAGCAGTTACCTAATGTACAGTCTCCCTGAAAAACTGTTTTTT
CASSYLMYSLPEKLFF
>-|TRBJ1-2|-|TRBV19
TGTGCCAGTACGGAAGAGTTCTATGGCTACACCTTC
CASTEEFYGYTF
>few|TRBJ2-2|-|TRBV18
TGTGCCAGCTCACCACGTTTTGATTGGGAGCTGTTTTTT
CASSPRFDWELFF
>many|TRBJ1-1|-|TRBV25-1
TGTGCCAGCAGTACCCCAGGAACACTGACTGAAGCTTTCTTT
CASSTPGTLTEAFF
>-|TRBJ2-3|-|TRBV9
TGTGCCAGCAGCGTAGCTCAGATCGTAGATACGCAGTATTTT
CASSVAQIVDTQYF
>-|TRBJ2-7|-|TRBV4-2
TGTGCCAGCAGCCAAGAAGGCGGCACCACCTACGAGCAGTACTTC
CASSQEGGTTYEQYF
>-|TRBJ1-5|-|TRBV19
TGTGCCAGTACCATTTGGGGGCTGGTTCAGCCCCAGCATTTT
CASTIWGLVQPQHF
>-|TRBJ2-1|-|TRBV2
TGTGCCAACAGTGAATCTCAGCAGCAGTTCTTC
CANSESQQQFF
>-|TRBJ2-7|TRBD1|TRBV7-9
TGTGCCAGCAGCCCAGCCTGGGACAGGGACGAGCAGTACTTC
CASSPAWDRDEQYF
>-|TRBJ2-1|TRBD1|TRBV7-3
TGTGCCAGCAGCTTAACGGACAGGGAACCCTACAATGAGCAGTTCTTC
CASSLTDREPYNEQFF
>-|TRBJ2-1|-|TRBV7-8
TGTGCCAGCAGCTTATTAAGAGGGGAGCAGTTCTTC
CASSLLRGEQFF
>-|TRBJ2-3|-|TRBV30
TGTGCCTGGATTAGCACAGATACGCAGTATTTT
CAWISTDTQYF
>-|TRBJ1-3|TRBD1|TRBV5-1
TGCGCCAGCAGCTTGGGCGCAGGGGGATCTGGAAACACCATATATTTT
CASSLGAGGSGNTIYF
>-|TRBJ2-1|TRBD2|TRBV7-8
TGTGCCAGCAGCTTAATGCTAGCGGGAGTCCATGAGCAGTTCTTC
CASSLMLAGVHEQFF
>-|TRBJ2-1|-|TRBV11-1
TGTGCCAGCAGCTTATTCGGGAGCGGACGGGAGCAGTTCTTC
CASSLFGSGREQFF
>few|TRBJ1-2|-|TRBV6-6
TGTGGCGTTTCAAAAACTAACTATGGCTACACCTTC
CGVSKTNYGYTF
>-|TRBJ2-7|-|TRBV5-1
TGCGCCAGCAGCTACGGGACGCCGGGCGGCTACGAGCAGTACTTC
CASSYGTPGGYEQYF
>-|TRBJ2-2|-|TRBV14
TGTGCCAGCAGCCATTTTTTCGGCCTGAACACCGGGGAGCTGTTTTTT
CASSHFFGLNTGELFF
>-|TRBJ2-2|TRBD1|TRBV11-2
TGTGCCAGCAGCTTAGGACAGGGGGCCGGGGAGCTGTTTTTT
CASSLGQGAGELFF
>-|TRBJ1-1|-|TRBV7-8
TGTGCCAGCAGCTTAGAAGGACACAGGAACACTGAAGCTTTCTTT
CASSLEGHRNTEAFF
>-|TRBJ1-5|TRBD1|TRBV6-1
TGTGCCAGCAGTGAGCCGACAGGGCCTAGCAATCAGCCCCAGCATTTT
CASSEPTGPSNQPQHF
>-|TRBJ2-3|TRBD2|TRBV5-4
TGTGCCAGCAGCTTAGCGGGAAGCACAGATACGCAGTATTTT
CASSLAGSTDTQYF
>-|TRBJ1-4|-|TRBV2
TGTGCCAGCAGTGTCCATGAAAAACTGTTTTTT
CASSVHEKLFF
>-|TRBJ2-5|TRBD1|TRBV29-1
TGCAGCGTCCTCGGGACAGCTTTACAAGAGACCCAGTACTTC
CSVLGTALQETQYF
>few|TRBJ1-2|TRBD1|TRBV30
TGTGCCTGGACCGGAATAACAGGGGGCCGCAATATCTTC
CAWTGITGGRNIF
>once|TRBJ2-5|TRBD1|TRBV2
TGTGCCAGCATATACAGGGGGCGGGAGACCCAGTACTTC
CASIYRGRETQYF
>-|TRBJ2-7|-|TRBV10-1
TGCGCCAGCAGTGAGTCGTCGCGAGTAGGAACCTACGAGCAGTACTTC
CASSESSRVGTYEQYF